The 23 T cell receptor beta chains presented below share a single source sample, sequenced in a study of cytomegalovirus exposure and HLA in healthy donors. PCR was performed using 60 Vbeta and 13 Jbeta primers. Repertoires were generated with immunoSEQ multiplex PCR, while TCRdb's copy carries only in-frame clones and drops some. In the table there are 150,000 to 200,000 clones, more than 75% of which are singletons. Sequencing used PBMCs. These receptors originate from a woman aged 45-65 years in good health and CMV-seronegative.

The chain recombines TRBV5-5 with TRBJ1-1; D unresolved. Germline loops: CDR1 SGHKS, CDR2 YYEKEE (reference sequence). V was cut by 5 bases and J by 0 bases, with 11 bases left in between. The CDR3 sequence is 14 residues long. The CDR3 region has the DNA TGTGCCAGCAGTAATACAGTCATGAACACTGAAGCTTTCTTT. Translation: CASSNTVMNTEAFF.

The chain employs TRBV6-1 and TRBJ1-2; the match to TRBD1 covers 12 bases. CDR3 length equals 15 residues. Germline assignment: CDR1 MNHNS and CDR2 SASEGT. The V and J ends lost 2 bases and 8 bases, in that order; junction bases with no gene match: 6. Here the CDR3 reads CASSEWGQGADGYTF. The CDR3 region has the DNA TGTGCCAGCAGTGAATGGGGACAGGGGGCGGACGGCTACACCTTC.

This chain connects TRBV9 to TRBJ2-1, with 12 bases that match TRBD2. V was clipped by 3 bases and J by 2 bases; unmatched bases: 6. The CDR3 has 17 residues. Germline-derived CDR1 and CDR2 are SGDLS and YYNGEE. CDR3 sequence reads: CASSAASGGGTYNEQFF. In DNA, the CDR3 is TGTGCCAGCAGCGCTGCTAGCGGGGGGGGGACCTACAATGAGCAGTTCTTC.

The rearrangement joins TRBV18 to TRBJ2-3, with D possibly TRBD1 on 6 matching bases. V was pared by 3 bases and J by 5 bases, with 21 bases between. In germline, CDR1 is KGHSH, CDR2 LQKENI. This CDR3 spans 17 amino acids. The CDR3 here is CASSPMLSGAWGDTQYF. The CDR3 bases are TGTGCCAGCTCACCCATGCTGTCAGGGGCTTGGGGAGATACGCAGTATTTT.

The V and J genes are TRBV7-3 and TRBJ2-7; D possibly corresponds to TRBD2 (6 bases). This CDR3 contains 16 residues. The germline gives CDR1 SGHTA, CDR2 FQGTGA. Trimming took 5 bases from V and 0 from J, leaving 17 bases between them. The CDR3 DNA sequence: TGTGCCAGCAGCCCCGCCGGGACTCAACACTCCTACGAGCAGTACTTC. It specifies CASSPAGTQHSYEQYF.

The rearrangement uses TRBV5-1 and TRBJ2-7; the match to TRBD2 covers 8 bases. The V and J ends lost 5 bases and 1 base, in that order; junction bases with no gene match: 17. The CDR3 has 18 residues. In germline, CDR1 is SGHRS, CDR2 YFSETQ. In DNA, the CDR3 is TGCGCCAGCAGACCCGGACACGGTTGGGGACTAGTATCCTACGAGCAGTACTTC. It is translated as CASRPGHGWGLVSYEQYF.

The chain uses TRBV15 and TRBJ2-7; tentatively, D is TRBD2 (5 bases). Trimming left V 4 bases short and J 0 bases short, with 10 bases between. CDR1 and CDR2 from the germline V gene are LNHNV and YYDKDF (reference sequence). CDR3 length equals 14 residues. Here the CDR3 reads CATSTAADSYEQYF. CDR3 DNA: TGTGCCACCAGCACCGCAGCGGACTCCTACGAGCAGTACTTC.

J is TRBJ1-1 and V is TRBV5-5, with D tentatively TRBD1 (5 bases). The V and J ends lost 4 bases and 7 bases respectively, with 14 bases between them. CDR3 length: 13 amino acids. Germline V lookup: CDR1 SGHKS, CDR2 YYEKEE (reference sequence). CDR3 sequence: CASSPARVREAFF. The CDR3 DNA is TGTGCCAGCAGCCCCGCCAGGGTTCGTGAAGCTTTCTTT.

This clone was detected only a few times. This sequence joins TRBV27 and TRBJ1-5, with TRBD1 identical over 9 bases. This CDR3 is built from 16 residues. CDR1 and CDR2 from the germline V gene are MNHEY and SMNVEV (reference sequence). J lost 2 bases, V lost 6 bases, and 8 bases had no gene match. CDR3 region: CASRGQGDLRNQPQHF. The CDR3 DNA follows: TGTGCCAGCAGGGGACAGGGTGATCTCCGCAATCAGCCCCAGCATTTT.

This clone was observed a handful of times. This chain links TRBV10-3 with TRBJ2-1; 11 bases are a match to TRBD2. This CDR3 region has 15 residues. J lost 5 bases, V lost 8 bases, and 8 bases had no gene match. Germline assignment: CDR1 ENHRY and CDR2 SYGVKD. This CDR3 reads CAILSGTSGNNEQFF. CDR3 nucleotide sequence: TGTGCCATCCTTAGTGGGACTAGCGGAAACAATGAGCAGTTCTTC.

This clone was observed a handful of times. The V gene is TRBV4-3, the J gene TRBJ1-4; 8 bases align to TRBD1. In germline, CDR1 is LGHNA, CDR2 YSLEER. CDR3 length: 16 residues. The trim removed 7 bases at V and 1 base at J, leaving 8 bases unmatched. The CDR3 DNA is TGCGCCAGCACCCCAGGACAGGGACGAACTAATGAAAAACTGTTTTTT. This translates into CASTPGQGRTNEKLFF.

The chain uses TRBV7-9 and TRBJ2-1; TRBD2 matches 8 bases. Germline-derived CDR1 and CDR2 are SEHNR and FQNEAQ (reference sequence). The CDR3 contains 15 residues. V lost 3 bases to trimming and J lost 8 bases; unmatched junction nucleotides: 9. The CDR3: CASSFTSGPGDEQFF. In nucleotides, the CDR3 is TGTGCCAGCAGCTTTACTAGCGGACCTGGGGATGAGCAGTTCTTC. The variable domain in full, completed from reference TRBV7-9 and TRBJ2-1, reads DTGVSQNPRHKITKRGQNVTFRCDPISEHNRLYWYRQTLGQGPEFLTYFQNEAQLEKSRLLSDRFSAERPKGSFSTLEIQRTEQGDSAMYLCASSFTSGPGDEQFFGPGTRLTVL.

The chain employs TRBV5-6 and TRBJ1-1; a possible D gene is TRBD1 (5 bases). Trimming pared 4 bases from V and 1 base from J, leaving 11 bases between. In germline, CDR1 is SGHDT, CDR2 YYEEEE. The CDR3 loop spans 14 amino acids. The CDR3: CASSKVQENTEAFF. CDR3 bases: TGTGCCAGCAGCAAAGTACAGGAGAACACTGAAGCTTTCTTT.

The chain employs TRBV19 and TRBJ2-1; D perhaps matches TRBD2 (6 bases). V lost 0 bases and J lost 0, with 9 bases in between. CDR1 is LNHDA, CDR2 SQIVND, per germline (reference sequence). This CDR3 has 16 residues. In DNA form, the CDR3 reads TGTGCCAGTAGTATAGAGGCGGGAAGCTCCTACAATGAGCAGTTCTTC. This codes for CASSIEAGSSYNEQFF.

The chain employs TRBV5-1 and TRBJ2-5; TRBD2 matches 7 bases. The germline gives CDR1 SGHRS, CDR2 YFSETQ. The CDR3 spans 17 residues. Trimming cost V 2 bases and J 5 bases; bases outside gene matches: 15. CDR3 nucleotide sequence: TGCGCCAGCAGCTTCTGGGTTGGGGGGGGACTACTGGAGACCCAGTACTTC. It specifies CASSFWVGGGLLETQYF.

V is TRBV7-3 and J is TRBJ1-1; D remains ambiguous. Trimming left V 2 bases short and J 4 bases short, with 8 bases between. Germline V gene data show CDR1 as SGHTA and CDR2 as FQGTGA. The CDR3 extends over 13 amino acids. CDR3 sequence: CASSLQTSTEAFF. Here the CDR3 DNA reads TGTGCCAGCAGCTTACAAACGAGCACTGAAGCTTTCTTT.

The rearrangement links TRBV2 to TRBJ2-4, with 7 bases matching TRBD1. The germline CDR1 and CDR2 sequences are SNHLY and FYNNEI. The CDR3 totals 15 residues. Unmatched junction bases numbered 6, after V lost 6 bases and J lost 1 base. The CDR3: CASSTTGKAKNIQYF. The DNA for the CDR3 is TGTGCCAGCAGCACGACAGGGAAGGCCAAAAACATTCAGTACTTC.

This sequence joins TRBV7-6 and TRBJ2-2; 10 nucleotides align to TRBD2. There are 15 residues in the CDR3. Unmatched junction bases numbered 4, after V lost 3 bases and J lost 6 bases. Germline values: CDR1 SGHVS, CDR2 FNYEAQ. CDR3 sequence (DNA): TGTGCCAGCAGCTTGGTAGCGGGAGGATCCGGGGAGCTGTTTTTT. Translation gives CASSLVAGGSGELFF.

The rearrangement links TRBV7-2 to TRBJ1-2, with unresolved D. Germline CDR1 reads SGHTA; CDR2 reads FQGNSA. This CDR3 contains 13 residues. V was pared by 4 bases and J by 7 bases, with 13 bases between. CDR3 DNA: TGTGCCAGCAGCTCACAAGTTCTTGGTGGCTACACCTTC. Protein product: CASSSQVLGGYTF.

The V call is TRBV7-6, the J call TRBJ2-1; 11 nucleotides line up with TRBD2. V shed 1 base and J 4 bases; nucleotides not matched to a gene: 3. Germline lookup yields CDR1 SGHVS and CDR2 FNYEAQ. The CDR3 contains 16 residues. The CDR3 DNA follows: TGTGCCAGCAGCTTAGAAGGGACTAGCGGATACAATGAGCAGTTCTTC. It encodes CASSLEGTSGYNEQFF. Combining the CDR3 with reference TRBV7-6 and TRBJ2-1 gives the whole variable domain GAGVSQSPRYKVTKRGQDVALRCDPISGHVSLYWYRQALGQGPEFLTYFNYEAQQDKSGLPNDRFSAERPEGSISTLTIQRTEQRDSAMYRCASSLEGTSGYNEQFFGPGTRLTVL.

This chain links TRBV5-1 with TRBJ2-5, with D possibly TRBD2 on 5 matching bases. CDR3 length equals 14 residues. Trimming removed 4 bases at V and 1 base at J, with 11 bases between. Germline-derived CDR1 and CDR2 are SGHRS and YFSETQ. The CDR3: CASSPSLRQETQYF. DNA for the CDR3: TGCGCCAGCAGCCCTAGCCTGCGCCAAGAGACCCAGTACTTC.

The chain combines TRBV5-1 with TRBJ2-2, with D maybe TRBD1 (5 bases). CDR1 and CDR2 (germline): SGHRS, YFSETQ. V lost 0 bases and J 6 bases, leaving 15 bases between the germline ends. CDR3 length equals 16 residues. CDR3 nucleotides: TGCGCCAGCAGCTTGGTCTGGCAGGGTGGTGCCGGGGAGCTGTTTTTT. This translates into CASSLVWQGGAGELFF. The whole variable domain, remainder taken from reference TRBV5-1 and TRBJ2-2, is KAGVTQTPRYLIKTRGQQVTLSCSPISGHRSVSWYQQTPGQGLQFLFEYFSETQRNKGNFPGRFSGRQFSNSRSEMNVSTLELGDSALYLCASSLVWQGGAGELFFGEGSRLTVL.

The genes are TRBV5-1 and TRBJ1-1; D is perhaps TRBD1 (5 bases). The V end was cut by 3 bases, the J end by 3 bases, with 12 bases between. Germline CDR1 is SGHRS and CDR2 is YFSETQ. This CDR3 comprises 14 residues. DNA for the CDR3: TGCGCCAGCAGCTCAGGGTTTACCTACACTGAAGCTTTCTTT. Its protein product is CASSSGFTYTEAFF.